The rows below give T cell receptor beta chains drawn from one sample of a study of shared clonotypes between healthy human individuals. This table comes from immunoSEQ multiplex PCR, and its TCRdb copy is limited to in-frame clones, with some not included. The table lists 850,000 to 1,200,000 clones, approximately 68% of them singletons. The sample consisted of memory CD4+ T cells sorted from blood. All receptors derive from a man aged 18 to 35 in good health. Each CDR3 is given with its conserved first and last residue. The D gene is left open where the match is weak. Clone size is not always given. Where it is, it says once, few, many or a class for expanded clones.

TRBV18	-	TRBJ2-7	-	TGTGCCAGCTCACCAACGGAAAACGAGCAGTACTTC	CASSPTENEQYF
TRBV29-1	TRBD2	TRBJ2-1	-	TGCAGCGTTGTGGGGACTAGCGTCTACAATGAGCAGTTCTTC	CSVVGTSVYNEQFF
TRBV28	-	TRBJ1-6	-	TGTGCCACTTGTTCGGACCATAATTCACCCCTCCACTTT	CATCSDHNSPLHF
TRBV30	TRBD2	TRBJ2-3	-	TGTGCCTGGAGTAGGGGGACAGCGGGGGGCAAAGATACGCAGTATTTT	CAWSRGTAGGKDTQYF
TRBV7-2	TRBD1	TRBJ2-7	-	TGTGCCAGCAGCTGGGACAGGAACGAGCAGTACTTC	CASSWDRNEQYF
TRBV28	-	TRBJ1-2	-	TGTGCCAGCAGCACAACAAGAGGCTACACCTTC	CASSTTRGYTF
TRBV2	-	TRBJ1-5	-	TGTGCCAGCAGTTCGCGACCGGGGCAGAGGAATCAGCCCCAGCATTTT	CASSSRPGQRNQPQHF
TRBV5-1	-	TRBJ2-7	once	TGCGCCAGCAGCTTGGGGACAGTCTCCTACGAGCAGTACTTC	CASSLGTVSYEQYF
TRBV11-3	-	TRBJ2-3	-	TGTGCCAGCAGCACTTCGGGGGAAAGCACAGATACGCAGTATTTT	CASSTSGESTDTQYF
TRBV18	-	TRBJ2-3	once	TGTGCCAGCTCACTGGTAGCCGCTAGCACAGATACGCAGTATTTT	CASSLVAASTDTQYF
TRBV30	TRBD1	TRBJ2-7	-	TGTGCCTGGAGCTGGGACAGGGGGTTCCACGAGCAGTACTTC	CAWSWDRGFHEQYF
TRBV9	TRBD2	TRBJ2-1	-	TGTGCCAGCAGCGTTACTAGCGTATCCTACAATGAGCAGTTCTTC	CASSVTSVSYNEQFF
TRBV10-2	TRBD1	TRBJ1-1	-	TGCGCCAGCAGGGGACAGGTTCTCAACTCTGAAGCTTTCTTT	CASRGQVLNSEAFF
TRBV10-3	-	TRBJ1-5	-	TGTGCCATCAGTGACCAGGGGCCCAATCAGCCCCAGCATTTT	CAISDQGPNQPQHF
TRBV11-2	TRBD2	TRBJ2-3	few	TGTGCCAGCAGCTTGACTAGCGGGAAAGATACGCAGTATTTT	CASSLTSGKDTQYF
TRBV7-9	-	TRBJ1-4	-	TGTGCCAGCAGTCGAATTAATGAAAAACTGTTTTTT	CASSRINEKLFF
TRBV6-1	-	TRBJ1-1	-	TGTGCCAGCAGGACAGGTTGGAACACTGAAGCTTTCTTT	CASRTGWNTEAFF
TRBV10-3	TRBD1	TRBJ1-5	-	TGTGCCATCAGTGGGGGGACAGCTCAGCCCCAGCATTTT	CAISGGTAQPQHF